This TCR beta chain was captured by sequencing in a study of OX40 agonist ivuxolimab in advanced cancers. In the study overall: Dose-escalation cases comprised hepatocellular carcinoma, melanoma, renal cell or head and neck cancer.

The V and J ends lost 3 bases and 7 bases, in that order; junction bases with no gene match: 6. This CDR3 is built from 15 residues. The V gene's germline CDR1 is SGHTS and CDR2 YDEGEE. Here immunoSEQ multiplex PCR was the method, and the copy in TCRdb shows in-frame clones only, minus some. This table has 45,000 to 50,000 clones, approximately 89% appearing once. This TCR came from an adult with an advanced solid tumor such as melanoma, head and neck, liver or kidney cancer. Sequenced material: CD4+ or CD8+ T cells sorted from blood, taken in a trial of the OX40 agonist ivuxolimab. The chain is built from TRBV5-8 and TRBJ1-6, with TRBD1 matching 8 bases. CDR3 amino acids: CASSSRGRRNSPLHF. CDR3 DNA: TGTGCCAGCAGCTCCAGGGGGCGTAGGAATTCACCCCTCCACTTT.